This TCR beta chain was captured by sequencing in a study of early T cells in non-severe SARS-CoV-2 infection. Background on the study: Whole-blood bulk RNA, unsorted, was sequenced, and chains were unpaired. Findings and limits, study-wide: Matching with VDJdb favored anti-spike CD8 responses (missing private and CD4 specificities).

V trimming: 1 base; J trimming: 8 bases; junction bases outside the gene matches: 8. The CDR3 has 15 residues. The TCR library protocol was used to attach unique molecular identifiers. These identifiers were attached to individual cDNA molecules. Each CDR3 protein gets one entry after TCRdb re-called the 5' RACE reads with MiXCR. The profile shows about 49,000 distinct CDR3 sequences, roughly 4.5% of them singletons. This clonotype appeared many times. Its antigen is as yet unknown. Sequenced: whole blood. This chain joins TRBV12-3 or TRBV12-4 and TRBJ2-1; TRBD2 agrees at 7 bases. The clonotype originates from an adult who was a healthcare worker with PCR-confirmed SARS-CoV-2 infection or an uninfected control (not recorded which). CDR3 nucleotides: TGTGCCAGCAGTTTAGACGCCCCAGGGAGGGATGAGCAGTTCTTC. Its translation: CASSLDAPGRDEQFF.